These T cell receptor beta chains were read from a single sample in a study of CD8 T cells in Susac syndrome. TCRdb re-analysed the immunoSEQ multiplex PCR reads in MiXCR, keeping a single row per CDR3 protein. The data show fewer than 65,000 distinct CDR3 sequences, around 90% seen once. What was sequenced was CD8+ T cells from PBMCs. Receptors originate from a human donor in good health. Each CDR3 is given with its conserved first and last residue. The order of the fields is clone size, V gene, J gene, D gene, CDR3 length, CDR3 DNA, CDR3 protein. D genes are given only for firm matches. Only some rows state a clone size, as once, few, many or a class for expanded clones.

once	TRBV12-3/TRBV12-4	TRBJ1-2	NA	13	TGTGCCAGCACCCCGGGTTCCAACTATGGCTACACCTTC	CASTPGSNYGYTF
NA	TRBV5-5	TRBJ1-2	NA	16	TGTGCCAGCAGCTTGAGTTGGGGGGGGTCTGGCTATGGCTACACCTTC	CASSLSWGGSGYGYTF
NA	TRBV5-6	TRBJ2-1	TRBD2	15	TGTGCCAGCAGCCCTGAAGCGGGGGGGTGGAATGAGCAGTTCTTC	CASSPEAGGWNEQFF
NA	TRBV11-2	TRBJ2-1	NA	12	TGTGCCAGCAGCTTGGAGGGGGCAACTCAGTTTTTC	CASSLEGATQFF
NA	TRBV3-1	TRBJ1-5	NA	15	TGTGCCAGCAGCCAAGATTTCCAGGGGAGGCAGCCCCAGCATTTT	CASSQDFQGRQPQHF
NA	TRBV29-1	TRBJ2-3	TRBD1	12	TGCAGCGGTCGAGGGACAGAAACAACGCAGTATTTT	CSGRGTETTQYF
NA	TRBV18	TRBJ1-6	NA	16	TGTGCCAGCTCACCACGGCCCGGGGGCGATTATTCACCCCTCCACTTT	CASSPRPGGDYSPLHF
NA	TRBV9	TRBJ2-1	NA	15	TGTGCCAGCAGCGGGGGGGCACGGATTTACAATGAGCAGTTCTTC	CASSGGARIYNEQFF
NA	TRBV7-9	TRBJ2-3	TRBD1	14	TGTGCCAGCAGCTCAGGACAGGGGACAGATACGCAGTATTTT	CASSSGQGTDTQYF
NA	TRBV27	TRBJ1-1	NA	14	TGTGCCAGCAGTTTATCGATTGAGGACACTGAAGCTTTCTTT	CASSLSIEDTEAFF
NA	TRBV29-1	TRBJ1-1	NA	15	TGCAGCGGGACGGGCAGGCCGTCTTGGGACACTGAAGCTTTCTTT	CSGTGRPSWDTEAFF
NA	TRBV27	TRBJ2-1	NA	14	TGTGCCAGCAGTTTACGTAGCTCCGGCAATGAGCAGTTCTTC	CASSLRSSGNEQFF
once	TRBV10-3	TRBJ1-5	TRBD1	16	TGTGCCATCAGTGAGCCTGACAGGGATAGCAATCAGCCCCAGCATTTT	CAISEPDRDSNQPQHF
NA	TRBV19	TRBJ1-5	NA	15	TGTGCCAGTAGTACCAGGGTCGGTAGCAATCAGCCCCAGCATTTT	CASSTRVGSNQPQHF
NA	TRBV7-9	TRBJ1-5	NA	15	TGTGCCAGCAGTTACGACACGAAAGACGATCAGCCCCAGCATTTT	CASSYDTKDDQPQHF
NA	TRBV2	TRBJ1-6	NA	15	TGTGCCAGCAGTGAGGGGGCGAGAATAATTCTACCCCTCCACTTT	CASSEGARIILPLHF
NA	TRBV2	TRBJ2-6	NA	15	TGTGCCAGCAGTGAAGCGTCTTATGGGGCCAACGTCCTGACTTTC	CASSEASYGANVLTF
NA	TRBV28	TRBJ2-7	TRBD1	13	TGTGCCAGCAGTCCCCCACAGGGGATCGAGCAGTACTTC	CASSPPQGIEQYF
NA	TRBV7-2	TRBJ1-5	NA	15	TGTGCCAGCGCCCCGGAGGGGTATAGCAATCAGCCCCAGCATTTT	CASAPEGYSNQPQHF
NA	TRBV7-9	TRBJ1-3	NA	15	TGTGCCAGCAGCCATTCAGAGGGCTCGGGAAACACCATATATTTT	CASSHSEGSGNTIYF
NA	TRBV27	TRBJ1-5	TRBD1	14	TGTGCCAGCAGGCGGACAGGGAGCAATCAGCCCCAGCATTTT	CASRRTGSNQPQHF
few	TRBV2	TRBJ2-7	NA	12	TGTGCCAGCAGTGACCGACGTTACGAGCAGTACTTC	CASSDRRYEQYF
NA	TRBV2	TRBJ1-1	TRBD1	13	TGTGCCAGCAGGTTGGGACAGCACACTGAAGCTTTCTTT	CASRLGQHTEAFF
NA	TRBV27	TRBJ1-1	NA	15	TGTGCCAGCAGTTTAAGGGGCAGACTGAACACTGAAGCTTTCTTT	CASSLRGRLNTEAFF
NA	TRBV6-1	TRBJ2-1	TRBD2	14	TGTGCCAGCAGTGTGGCGGGGGGGCGCAATGAGCAGTTCTTC	CASSVAGGRNEQFF
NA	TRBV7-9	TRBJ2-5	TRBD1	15	TGTGCCAGCAGCCAGCTGGGACAGCCCGAAGGGACCCAGTACTTC	CASSQLGQPEGTQYF
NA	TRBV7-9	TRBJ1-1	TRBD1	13	TGTGCCAGCTCGGGACAGGGAGGGACTGAAGCTTTCTTT	CASSGQGGTEAFF
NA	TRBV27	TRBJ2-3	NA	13	TGTGCCAGCAGTTGGGGGACGTCGGATACGCAGTATTTT	CASSWGTSDTQYF
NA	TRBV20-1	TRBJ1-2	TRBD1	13	TGCAGTGCCGCGACCGGGACAGCCTATGGCTACACCTTC	CSAATGTAYGYTF
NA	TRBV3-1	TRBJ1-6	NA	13	TGTGCCAGCCAGGAGGGGCTAGGCTCACCCCTCCACTTT	CASQEGLGSPLHF
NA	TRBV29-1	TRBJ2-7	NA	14	TGCAGCGCCGTTGACTACCAGAGCTCCTACGAGCAGTACTTC	CSAVDYQSSYEQYF
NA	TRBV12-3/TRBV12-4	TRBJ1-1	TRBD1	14	TGTGCCAGCAGTTCGCAGGGGGCTGGTACTGAAGCTTTCTTT	CASSSQGAGTEAFF
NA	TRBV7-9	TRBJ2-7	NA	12	TGTGCCAGCGGTGGGTGGGGATACGAGCAGTACTTC	CASGGWGYEQYF
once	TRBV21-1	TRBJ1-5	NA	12	TGTGCCAGCAGCTCAGAATCGGGGTCCCAGCATTTT	CASSSESGSQHF
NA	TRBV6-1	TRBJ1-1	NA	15	TGTGCCAGCAGTGAAGAGGATTTGATGAACACTGAAGCTTTCTTT	CASSEEDLMNTEAFF